This T cell receptor beta chain was sequenced during a study of shared clonotypes between healthy human individuals. Germline CDR1 KGHSH, CDR2 LQKENI. Trimming stripped 5 bases from V and 3 bases from J, with 13 bases between. The CDR3 contains 14 residues. Study findings and constraints: Naive subsets typically showed greater estimated richness than memory subsets.

Libraries were prepared by immunoSEQ multiplex PCR; TCRdb keeps only in-frame clonotypes and omits some of them. Here the sample spans under 650,000 clones, 90% to 97% being singletons. Of note for this clone: Its target is unknown.

This TCR derives from a woman in her 30s in good health. Material: naive CD4+ T cells sorted from blood. The subset here: CD45RA+ positively selected. The V call is TRBV18, the J call TRBJ2-5, with D possibly TRBD1 on 5 matching bases. CDR3 region: CASSSIQGEETQYF. CDR3 DNA: TGTGCCAGCTCATCAATCCAGGGTGAAGAGACCCAGTACTTC.